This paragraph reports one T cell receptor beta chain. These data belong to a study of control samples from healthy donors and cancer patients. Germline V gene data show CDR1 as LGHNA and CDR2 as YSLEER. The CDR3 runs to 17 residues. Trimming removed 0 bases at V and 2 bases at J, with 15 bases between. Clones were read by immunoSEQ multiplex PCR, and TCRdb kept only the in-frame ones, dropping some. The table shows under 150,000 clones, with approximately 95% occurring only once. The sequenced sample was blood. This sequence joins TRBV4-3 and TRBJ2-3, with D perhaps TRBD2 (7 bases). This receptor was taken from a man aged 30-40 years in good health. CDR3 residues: CASSQEDGGQYTDTQYF. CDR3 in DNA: TGCGCCAGCAGCCAAGAAGACGGGGGGCAGTACACAGATACGCAGTATTTT.